This TCR beta chain was profiled in a study of T cell responses to AZD1222 COVID-19 vaccine. CDR3 length: 16 residues. Per germline, CDR1 SQVTM and CDR2 ANQGSEA. The V and J ends lost 2 bases and 2 bases respectively, with 13 bases between them. Method: immunoSEQ multiplex PCR; TCRdb's copy keeps in-frame clones and lacks some. The table shows over 130,000 clones, with around 90% occurring only once. The receptor comes from an adult who received the AZD1222 COVID-19 vaccine. Source: peripheral blood, taken 28 days after the second AZD1222 dose. V and J are TRBV29-1 and TRBJ2-6; no definite D call. The CDR3 sequence is CSVEQDGTAGANVLTF. As DNA, the CDR3 is TGCAGCGTTGAACAAGACGGAACTGCTGGGGCCAACGTCCTGACTTTC. Full variable domain (missing parts from reference TRBV29-1 and TRBJ2-6): SAVISQKPSRDICQRGTSLTIQCQVDSQVTMMFWYRQQPGQSLTLIATANQGSEATYESGFVIDKFPISRPNLTFSTLTVSNMSPEDSSIYLCSVEQDGTAGANVLTFGAGSRLTVL.